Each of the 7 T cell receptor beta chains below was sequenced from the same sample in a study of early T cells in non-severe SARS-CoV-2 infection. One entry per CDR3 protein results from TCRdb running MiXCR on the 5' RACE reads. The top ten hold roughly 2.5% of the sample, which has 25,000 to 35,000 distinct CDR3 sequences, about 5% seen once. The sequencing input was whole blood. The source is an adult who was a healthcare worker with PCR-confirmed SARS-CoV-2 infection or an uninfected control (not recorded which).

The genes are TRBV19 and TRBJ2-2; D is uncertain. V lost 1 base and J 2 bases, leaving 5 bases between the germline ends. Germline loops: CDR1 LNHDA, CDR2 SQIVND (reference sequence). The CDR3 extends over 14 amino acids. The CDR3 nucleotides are TGTGCCAGTAGTATAGTAGAAAACACCGGGGAGCTGTTTTTT. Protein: CASSIVENTGELFF.

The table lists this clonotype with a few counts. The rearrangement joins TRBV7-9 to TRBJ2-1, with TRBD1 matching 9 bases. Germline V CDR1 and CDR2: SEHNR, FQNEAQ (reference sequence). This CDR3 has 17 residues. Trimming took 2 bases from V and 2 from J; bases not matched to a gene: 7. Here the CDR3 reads CASSLTLGQGTYNEQFF. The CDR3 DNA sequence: TGTGCCAGCAGCTTAACCCTCGGACAGGGGACCTACAATGAGCAGTTCTTC.

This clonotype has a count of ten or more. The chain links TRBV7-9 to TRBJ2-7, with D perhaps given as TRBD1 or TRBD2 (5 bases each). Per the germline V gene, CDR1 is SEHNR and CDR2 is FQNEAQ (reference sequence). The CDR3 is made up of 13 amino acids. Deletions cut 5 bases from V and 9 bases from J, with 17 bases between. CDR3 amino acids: CASSPWDATRQYF. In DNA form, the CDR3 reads TGTGCCAGCAGCCCATGGGACGCGACTCGGCAGTACTTC. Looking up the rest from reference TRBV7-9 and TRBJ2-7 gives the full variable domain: DTGVSQNPRHKITKRGQNVTFRCDPISEHNRLYWYRQTLGQGPEFLTYFQNEAQLEKSRLLSDRFSAERPKGSFSTLEIQRTEQGDSAMYLCASSPWDATRQYFGPGTRLTVT.

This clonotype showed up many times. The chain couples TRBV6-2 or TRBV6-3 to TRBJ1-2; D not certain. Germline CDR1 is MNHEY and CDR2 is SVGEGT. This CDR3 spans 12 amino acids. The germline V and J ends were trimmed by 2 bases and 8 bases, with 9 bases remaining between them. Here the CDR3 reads CASSYEGVGYTF. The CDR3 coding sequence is TGTGCCAGCAGTTACGAGGGAGTAGGCTACACCTTC.

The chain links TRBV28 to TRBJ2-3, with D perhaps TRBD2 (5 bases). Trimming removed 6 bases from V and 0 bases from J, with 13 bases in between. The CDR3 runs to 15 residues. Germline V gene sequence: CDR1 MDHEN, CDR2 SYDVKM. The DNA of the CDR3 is TGTGCCAGCAGCCCTGTCGGGAAAAGCACAGATACGCAGTATTTT. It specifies CASSPVGKSTDTQYF.

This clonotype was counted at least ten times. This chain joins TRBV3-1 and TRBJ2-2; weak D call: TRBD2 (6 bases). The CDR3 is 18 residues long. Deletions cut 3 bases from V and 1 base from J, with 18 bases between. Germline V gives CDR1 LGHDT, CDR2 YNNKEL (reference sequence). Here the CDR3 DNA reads TGTGCCAGCAGCCACCTATGGCGGCGGGGAGGGAACACCGGGGAGCTGTTTTTT. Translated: CASSHLWRRGGNTGELFF.

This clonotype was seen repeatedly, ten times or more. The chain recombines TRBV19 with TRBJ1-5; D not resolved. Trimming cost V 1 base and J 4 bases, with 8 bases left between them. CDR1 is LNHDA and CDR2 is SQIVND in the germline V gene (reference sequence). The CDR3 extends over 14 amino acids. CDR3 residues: CASSIAATNQPQHF. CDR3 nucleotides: TGTGCCAGTAGTATAGCGGCCACTAATCAGCCCCAGCATTTT.